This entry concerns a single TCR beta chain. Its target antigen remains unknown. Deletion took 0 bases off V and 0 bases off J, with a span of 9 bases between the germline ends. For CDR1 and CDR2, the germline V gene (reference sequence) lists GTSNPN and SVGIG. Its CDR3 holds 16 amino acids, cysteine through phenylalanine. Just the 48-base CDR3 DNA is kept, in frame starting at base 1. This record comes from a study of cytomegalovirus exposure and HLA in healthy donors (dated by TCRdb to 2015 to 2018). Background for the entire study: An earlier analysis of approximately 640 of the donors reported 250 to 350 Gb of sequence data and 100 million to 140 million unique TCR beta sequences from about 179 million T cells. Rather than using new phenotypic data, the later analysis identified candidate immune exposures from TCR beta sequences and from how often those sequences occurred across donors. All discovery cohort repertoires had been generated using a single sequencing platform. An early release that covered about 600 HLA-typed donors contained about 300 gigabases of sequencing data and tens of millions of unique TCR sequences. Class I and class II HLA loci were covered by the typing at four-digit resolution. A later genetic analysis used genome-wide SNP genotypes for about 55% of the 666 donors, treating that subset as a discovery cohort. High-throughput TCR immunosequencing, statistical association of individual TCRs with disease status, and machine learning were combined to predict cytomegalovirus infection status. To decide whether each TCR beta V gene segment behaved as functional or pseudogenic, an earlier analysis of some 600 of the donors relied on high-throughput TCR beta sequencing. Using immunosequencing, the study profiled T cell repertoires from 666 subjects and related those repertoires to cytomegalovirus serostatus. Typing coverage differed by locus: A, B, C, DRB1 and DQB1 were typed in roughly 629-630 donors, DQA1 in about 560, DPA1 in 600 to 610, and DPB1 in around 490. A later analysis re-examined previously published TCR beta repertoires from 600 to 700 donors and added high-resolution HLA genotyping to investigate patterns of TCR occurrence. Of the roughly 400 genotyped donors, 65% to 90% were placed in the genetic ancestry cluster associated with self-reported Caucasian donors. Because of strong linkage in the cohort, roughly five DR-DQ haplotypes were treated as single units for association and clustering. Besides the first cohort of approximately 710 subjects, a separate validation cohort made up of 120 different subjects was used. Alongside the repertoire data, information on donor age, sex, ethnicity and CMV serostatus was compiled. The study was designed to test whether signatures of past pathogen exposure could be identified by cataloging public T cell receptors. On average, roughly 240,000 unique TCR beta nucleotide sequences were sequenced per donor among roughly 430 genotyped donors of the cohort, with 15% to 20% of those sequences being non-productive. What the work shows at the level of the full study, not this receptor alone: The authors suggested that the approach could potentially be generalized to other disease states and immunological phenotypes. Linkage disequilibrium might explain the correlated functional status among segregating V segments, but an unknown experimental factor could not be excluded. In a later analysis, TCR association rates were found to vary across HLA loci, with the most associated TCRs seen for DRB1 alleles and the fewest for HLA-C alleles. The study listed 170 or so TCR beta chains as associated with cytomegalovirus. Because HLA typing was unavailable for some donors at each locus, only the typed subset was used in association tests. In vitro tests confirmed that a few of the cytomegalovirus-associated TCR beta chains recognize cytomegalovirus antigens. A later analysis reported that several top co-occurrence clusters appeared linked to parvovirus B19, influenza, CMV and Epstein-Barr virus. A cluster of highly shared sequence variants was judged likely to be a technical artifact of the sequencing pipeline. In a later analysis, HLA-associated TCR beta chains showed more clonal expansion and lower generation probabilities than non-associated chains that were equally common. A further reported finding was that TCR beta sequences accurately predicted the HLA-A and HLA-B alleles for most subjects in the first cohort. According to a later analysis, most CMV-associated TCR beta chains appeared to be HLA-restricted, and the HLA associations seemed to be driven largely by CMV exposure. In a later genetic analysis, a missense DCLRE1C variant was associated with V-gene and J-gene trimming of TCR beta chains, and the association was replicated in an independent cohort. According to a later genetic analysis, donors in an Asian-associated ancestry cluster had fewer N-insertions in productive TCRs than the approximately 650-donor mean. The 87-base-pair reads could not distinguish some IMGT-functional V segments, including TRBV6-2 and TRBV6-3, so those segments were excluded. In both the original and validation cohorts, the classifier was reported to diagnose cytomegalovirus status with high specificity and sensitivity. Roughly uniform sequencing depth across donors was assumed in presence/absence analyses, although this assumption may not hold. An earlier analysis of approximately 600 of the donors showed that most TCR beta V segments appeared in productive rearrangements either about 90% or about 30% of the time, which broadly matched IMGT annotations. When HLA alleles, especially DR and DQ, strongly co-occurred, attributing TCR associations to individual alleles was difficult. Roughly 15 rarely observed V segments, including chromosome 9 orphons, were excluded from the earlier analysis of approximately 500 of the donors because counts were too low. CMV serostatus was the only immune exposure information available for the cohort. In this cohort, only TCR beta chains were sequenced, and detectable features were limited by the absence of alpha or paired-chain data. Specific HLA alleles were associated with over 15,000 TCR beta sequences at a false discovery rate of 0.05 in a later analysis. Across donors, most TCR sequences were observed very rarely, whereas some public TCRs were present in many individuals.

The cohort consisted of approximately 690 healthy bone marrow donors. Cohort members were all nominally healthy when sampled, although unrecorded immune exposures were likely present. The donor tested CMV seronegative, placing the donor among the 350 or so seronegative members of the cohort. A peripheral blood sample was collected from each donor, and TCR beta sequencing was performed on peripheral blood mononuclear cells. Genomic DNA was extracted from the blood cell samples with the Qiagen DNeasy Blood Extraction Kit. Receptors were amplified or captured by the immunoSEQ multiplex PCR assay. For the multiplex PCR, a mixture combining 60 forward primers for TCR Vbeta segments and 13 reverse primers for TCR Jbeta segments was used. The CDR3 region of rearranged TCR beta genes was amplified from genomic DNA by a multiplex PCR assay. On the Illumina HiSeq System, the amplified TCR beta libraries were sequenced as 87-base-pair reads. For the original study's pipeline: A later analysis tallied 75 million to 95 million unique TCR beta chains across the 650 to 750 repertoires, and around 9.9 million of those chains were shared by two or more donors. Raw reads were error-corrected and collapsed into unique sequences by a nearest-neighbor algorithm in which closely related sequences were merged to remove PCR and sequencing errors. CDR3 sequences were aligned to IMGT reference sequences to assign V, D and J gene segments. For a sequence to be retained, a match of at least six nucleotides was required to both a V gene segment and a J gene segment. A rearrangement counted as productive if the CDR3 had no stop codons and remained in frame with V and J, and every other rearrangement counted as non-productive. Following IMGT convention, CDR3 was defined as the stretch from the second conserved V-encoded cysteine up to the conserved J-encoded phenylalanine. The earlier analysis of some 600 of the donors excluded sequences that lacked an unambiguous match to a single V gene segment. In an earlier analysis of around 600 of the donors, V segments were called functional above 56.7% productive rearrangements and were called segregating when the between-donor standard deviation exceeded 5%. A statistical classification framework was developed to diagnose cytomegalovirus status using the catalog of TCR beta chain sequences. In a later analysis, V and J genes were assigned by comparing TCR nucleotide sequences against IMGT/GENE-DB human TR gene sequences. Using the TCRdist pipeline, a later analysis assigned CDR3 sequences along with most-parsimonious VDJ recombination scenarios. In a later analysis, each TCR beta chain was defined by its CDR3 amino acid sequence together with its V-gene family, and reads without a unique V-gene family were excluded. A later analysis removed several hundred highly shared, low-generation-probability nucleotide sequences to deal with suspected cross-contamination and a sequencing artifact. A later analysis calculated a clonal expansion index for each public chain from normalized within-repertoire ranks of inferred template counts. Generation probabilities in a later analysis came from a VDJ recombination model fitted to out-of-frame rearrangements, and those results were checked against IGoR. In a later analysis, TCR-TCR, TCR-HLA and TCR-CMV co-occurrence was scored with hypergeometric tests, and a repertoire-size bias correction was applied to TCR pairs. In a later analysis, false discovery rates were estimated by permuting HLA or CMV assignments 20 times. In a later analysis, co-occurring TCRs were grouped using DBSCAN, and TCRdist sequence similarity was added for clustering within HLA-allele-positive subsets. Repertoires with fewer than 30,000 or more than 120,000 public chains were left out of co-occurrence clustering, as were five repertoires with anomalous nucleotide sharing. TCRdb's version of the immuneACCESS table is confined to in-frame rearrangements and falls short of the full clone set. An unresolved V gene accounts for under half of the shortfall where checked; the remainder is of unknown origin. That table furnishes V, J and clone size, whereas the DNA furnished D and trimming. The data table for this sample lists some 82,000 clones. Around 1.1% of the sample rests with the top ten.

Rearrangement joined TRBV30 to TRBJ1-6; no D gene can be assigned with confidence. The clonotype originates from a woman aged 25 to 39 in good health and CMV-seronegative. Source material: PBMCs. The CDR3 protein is CAWSVRGNSYNSPLHF. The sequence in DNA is TGTGCCTGGAGTGTACGGGGAAACTCCTATAATTCACCCCTCCACTTT.